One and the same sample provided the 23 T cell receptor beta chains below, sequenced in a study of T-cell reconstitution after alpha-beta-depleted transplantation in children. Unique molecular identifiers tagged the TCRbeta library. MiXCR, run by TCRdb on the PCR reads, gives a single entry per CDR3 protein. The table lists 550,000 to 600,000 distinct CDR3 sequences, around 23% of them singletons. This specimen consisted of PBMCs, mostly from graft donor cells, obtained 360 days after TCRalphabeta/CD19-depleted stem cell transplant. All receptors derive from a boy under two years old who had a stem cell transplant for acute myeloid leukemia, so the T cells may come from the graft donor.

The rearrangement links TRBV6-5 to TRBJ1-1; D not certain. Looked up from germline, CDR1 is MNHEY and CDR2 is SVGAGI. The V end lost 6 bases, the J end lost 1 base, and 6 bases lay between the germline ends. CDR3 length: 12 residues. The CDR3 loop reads CASSQANTEAFF. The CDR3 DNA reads TGTGCCAGCAGCCAGGCGAACACTGAAGCTTTCTTT.

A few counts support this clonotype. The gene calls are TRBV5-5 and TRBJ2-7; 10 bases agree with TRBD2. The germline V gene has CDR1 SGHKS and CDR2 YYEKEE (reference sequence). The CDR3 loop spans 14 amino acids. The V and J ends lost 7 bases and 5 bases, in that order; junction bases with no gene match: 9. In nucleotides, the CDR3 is TGTGCCAGCCAGCTAGCGGGGGTCGCTAACGAGCAGTACTTC. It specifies CASQLAGVANEQYF.

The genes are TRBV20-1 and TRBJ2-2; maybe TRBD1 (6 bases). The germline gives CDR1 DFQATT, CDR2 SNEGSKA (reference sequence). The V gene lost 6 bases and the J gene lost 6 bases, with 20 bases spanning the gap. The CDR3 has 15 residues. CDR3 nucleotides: TGCAGTGCCAGCCTCAGGAAGAAGGGGGCCGGGGAGCTGTTTTTT. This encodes CSASLRKKGAGELFF.

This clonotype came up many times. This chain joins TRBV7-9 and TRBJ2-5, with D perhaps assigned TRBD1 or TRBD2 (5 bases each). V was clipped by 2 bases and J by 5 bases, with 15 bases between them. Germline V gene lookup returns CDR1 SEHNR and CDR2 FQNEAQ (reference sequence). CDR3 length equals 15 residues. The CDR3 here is CASSLSQAWGETQYF. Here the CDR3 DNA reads TGTGCCAGCAGCTTATCGCAGGCTTGGGGGGAGACCCAGTACTTC.

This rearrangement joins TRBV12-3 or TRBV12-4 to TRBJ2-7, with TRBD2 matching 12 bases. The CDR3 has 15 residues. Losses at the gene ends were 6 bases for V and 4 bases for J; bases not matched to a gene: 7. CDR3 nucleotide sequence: TGTGCCAGCAGCCCGACTAGCGGGGGAATGTACGAGCAGTACGTC. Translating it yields CASSPTSGGMYEQYV.

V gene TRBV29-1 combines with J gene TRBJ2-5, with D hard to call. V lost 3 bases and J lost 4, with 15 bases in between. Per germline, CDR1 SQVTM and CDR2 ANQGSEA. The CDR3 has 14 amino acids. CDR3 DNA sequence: TGCAGCGTTGAGAGGTGGGGAAGTGGAGAGACCCAGTACTTC. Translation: CSVERWGSGETQYF. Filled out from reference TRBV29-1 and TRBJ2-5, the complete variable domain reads SAVISQKPSRDICQRGTSLTIQCQVDSQVTMMFWYRQQPGQSLTLIATANQGSEATYESGFVIDKFPISRPNLTFSTLTVSNMSPEDSSIYLCSVERWGSGETQYFGPGTRLLVL.

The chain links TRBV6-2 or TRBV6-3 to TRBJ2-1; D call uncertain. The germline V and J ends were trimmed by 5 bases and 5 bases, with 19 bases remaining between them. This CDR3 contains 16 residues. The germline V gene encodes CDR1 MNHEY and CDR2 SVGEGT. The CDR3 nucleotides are TGTGCCAGCAGTAGACACTCCCCGATACCACACAATGAGCAGTTCTTC. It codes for CASSRHSPIPHNEQFF.

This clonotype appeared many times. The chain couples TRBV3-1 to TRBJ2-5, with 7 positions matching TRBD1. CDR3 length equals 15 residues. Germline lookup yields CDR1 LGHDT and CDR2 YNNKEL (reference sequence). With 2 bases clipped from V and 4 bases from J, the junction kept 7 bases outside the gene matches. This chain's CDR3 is CASSQPTGKIETQYF. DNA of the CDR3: TGTGCCAGCAGCCAACCGACAGGGAAGATAGAGACCCAGTACTTC.

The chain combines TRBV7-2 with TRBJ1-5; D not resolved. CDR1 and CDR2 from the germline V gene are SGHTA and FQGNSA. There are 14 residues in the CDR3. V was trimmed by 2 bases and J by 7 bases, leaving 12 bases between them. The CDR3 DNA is TGTGCCAGCAGCTTATATGGGATGGGGCAGCCCCAGCATTTT. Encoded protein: CASSLYGMGQPQHF.

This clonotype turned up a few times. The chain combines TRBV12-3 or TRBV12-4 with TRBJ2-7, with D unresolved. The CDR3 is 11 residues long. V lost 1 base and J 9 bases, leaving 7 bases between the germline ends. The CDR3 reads CASSLGPSQYF. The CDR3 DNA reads TGTGCCAGCAGTTTAGGCCCATCGCAGTACTTC.

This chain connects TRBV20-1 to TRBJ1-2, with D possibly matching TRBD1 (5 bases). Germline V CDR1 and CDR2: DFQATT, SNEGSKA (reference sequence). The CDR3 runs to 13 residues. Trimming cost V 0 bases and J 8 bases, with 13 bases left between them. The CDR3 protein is CSAREVVGEGYTF. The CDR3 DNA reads TGCAGTGCTAGAGAAGTGGTAGGGGAGGGCTACACCTTC.

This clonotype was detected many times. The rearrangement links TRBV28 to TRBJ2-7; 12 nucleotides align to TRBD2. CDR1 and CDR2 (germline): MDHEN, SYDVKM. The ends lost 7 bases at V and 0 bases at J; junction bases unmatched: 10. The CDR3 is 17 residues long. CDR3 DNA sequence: TGTGCCAGCACCTCGATGGGACTAGCGGGTAGCTCCTACGAGCAGTACTTC. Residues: CASTSMGLAGSSYEQYF.

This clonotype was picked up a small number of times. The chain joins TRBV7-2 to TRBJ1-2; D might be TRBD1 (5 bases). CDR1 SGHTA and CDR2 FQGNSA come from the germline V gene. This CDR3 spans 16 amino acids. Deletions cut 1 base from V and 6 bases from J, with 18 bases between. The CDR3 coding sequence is TGTGCCAGCAGCTTAGGATCGGGGTCCAGGGTCGATGGCTACACCTTC. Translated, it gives CASSLGSGSRVDGYTF.

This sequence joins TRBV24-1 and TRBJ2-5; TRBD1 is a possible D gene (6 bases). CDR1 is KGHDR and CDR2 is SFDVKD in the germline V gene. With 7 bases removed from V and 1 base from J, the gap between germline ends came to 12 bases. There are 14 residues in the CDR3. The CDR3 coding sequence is TGTGCCACCAGCCCGGGACACTTCCAAGAGACCCAGTACTTC. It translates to CATSPGHFQETQYF.

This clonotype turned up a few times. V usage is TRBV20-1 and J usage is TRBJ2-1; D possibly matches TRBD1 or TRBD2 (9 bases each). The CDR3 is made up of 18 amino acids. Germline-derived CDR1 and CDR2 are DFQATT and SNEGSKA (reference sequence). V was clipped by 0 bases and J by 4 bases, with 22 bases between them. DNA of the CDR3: TGCAGTGCTAGAGAGACAGGGGGAACTAGCGGGTTTTACAATGAGCAGTTCTTC. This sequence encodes CSARETGGTSGFYNEQFF.

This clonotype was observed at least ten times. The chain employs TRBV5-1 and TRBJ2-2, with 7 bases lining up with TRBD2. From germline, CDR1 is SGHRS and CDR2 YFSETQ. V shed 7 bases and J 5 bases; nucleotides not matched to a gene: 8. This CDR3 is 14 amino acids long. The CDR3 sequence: CASGPLAETGELFF. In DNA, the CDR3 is TGCGCCAGCGGTCCGCTAGCGGAAACCGGGGAGCTGTTTTTT.

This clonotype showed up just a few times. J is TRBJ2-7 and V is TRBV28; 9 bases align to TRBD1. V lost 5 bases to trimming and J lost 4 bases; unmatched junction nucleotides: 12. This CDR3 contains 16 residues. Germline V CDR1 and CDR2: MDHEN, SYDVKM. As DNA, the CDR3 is TGTGCCAGCAGTGGTTCCGGGACAGGGTACAGATACGAGCAGTACGTC. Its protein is CASSGSGTGYRYEQYV.

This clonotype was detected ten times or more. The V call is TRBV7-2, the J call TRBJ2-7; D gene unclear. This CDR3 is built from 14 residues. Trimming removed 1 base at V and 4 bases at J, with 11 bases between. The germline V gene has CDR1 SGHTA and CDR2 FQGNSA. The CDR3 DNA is TGTGCCAGCAGCTTAGAGCCCGGCGGATACGAGCAGTACTTC. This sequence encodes CASSLEPGGYEQYF.

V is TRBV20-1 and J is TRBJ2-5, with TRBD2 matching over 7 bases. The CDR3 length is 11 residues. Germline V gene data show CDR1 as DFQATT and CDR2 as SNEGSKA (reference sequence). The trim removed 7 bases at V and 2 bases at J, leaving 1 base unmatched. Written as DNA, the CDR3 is TGCAGTGGAGCGGGACAAGAGACCCAGTACTTC. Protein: CSGAGQETQYF.

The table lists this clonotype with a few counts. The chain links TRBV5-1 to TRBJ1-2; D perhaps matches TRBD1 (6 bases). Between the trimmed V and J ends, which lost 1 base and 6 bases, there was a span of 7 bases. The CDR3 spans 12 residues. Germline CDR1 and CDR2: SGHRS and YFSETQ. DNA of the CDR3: TGCGCCAGCAGCTTGTCAGGGGATGGCTACACCTTC. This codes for CASSLSGDGYTF.

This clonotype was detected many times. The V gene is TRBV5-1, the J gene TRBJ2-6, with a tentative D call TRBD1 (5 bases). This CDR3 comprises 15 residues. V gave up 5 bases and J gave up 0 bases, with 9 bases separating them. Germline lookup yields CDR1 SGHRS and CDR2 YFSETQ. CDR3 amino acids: CASSSRASGANVLTF. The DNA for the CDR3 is TGCGCCAGCAGTTCCAGGGCCTCTGGGGCCAACGTCCTGACTTTC.

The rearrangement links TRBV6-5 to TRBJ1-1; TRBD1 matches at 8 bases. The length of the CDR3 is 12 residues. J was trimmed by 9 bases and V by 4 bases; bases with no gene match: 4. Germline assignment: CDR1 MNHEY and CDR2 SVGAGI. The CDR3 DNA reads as TGTGCCAGCAGTTCCGGACAGGGACAAGCTTTCTTT. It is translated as CASSSGQGQAFF.

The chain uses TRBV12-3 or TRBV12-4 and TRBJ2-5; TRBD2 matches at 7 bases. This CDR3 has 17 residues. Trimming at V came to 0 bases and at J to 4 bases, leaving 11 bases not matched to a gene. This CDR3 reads CASSLAGLPVIPETQYF. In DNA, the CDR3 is TGTGCCAGCAGTTTAGCGGGACTACCCGTCATCCCAGAGACCCAGTACTTC.